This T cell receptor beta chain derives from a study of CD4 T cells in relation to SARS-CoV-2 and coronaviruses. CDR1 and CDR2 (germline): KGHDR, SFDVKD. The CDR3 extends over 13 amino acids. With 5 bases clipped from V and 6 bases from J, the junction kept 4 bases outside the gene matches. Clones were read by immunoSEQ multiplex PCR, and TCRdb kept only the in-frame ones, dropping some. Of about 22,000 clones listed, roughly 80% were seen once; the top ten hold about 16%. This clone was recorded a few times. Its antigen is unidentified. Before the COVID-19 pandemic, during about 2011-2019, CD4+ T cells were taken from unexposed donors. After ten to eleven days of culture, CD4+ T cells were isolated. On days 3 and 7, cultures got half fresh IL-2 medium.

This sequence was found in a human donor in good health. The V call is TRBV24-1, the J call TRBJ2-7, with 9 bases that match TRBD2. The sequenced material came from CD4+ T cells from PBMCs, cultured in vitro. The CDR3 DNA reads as TGTGCCACCAGTGTAGCGGGAGCAGGCGAGCAGTACTTC. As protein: CATSVAGAGEQYF.